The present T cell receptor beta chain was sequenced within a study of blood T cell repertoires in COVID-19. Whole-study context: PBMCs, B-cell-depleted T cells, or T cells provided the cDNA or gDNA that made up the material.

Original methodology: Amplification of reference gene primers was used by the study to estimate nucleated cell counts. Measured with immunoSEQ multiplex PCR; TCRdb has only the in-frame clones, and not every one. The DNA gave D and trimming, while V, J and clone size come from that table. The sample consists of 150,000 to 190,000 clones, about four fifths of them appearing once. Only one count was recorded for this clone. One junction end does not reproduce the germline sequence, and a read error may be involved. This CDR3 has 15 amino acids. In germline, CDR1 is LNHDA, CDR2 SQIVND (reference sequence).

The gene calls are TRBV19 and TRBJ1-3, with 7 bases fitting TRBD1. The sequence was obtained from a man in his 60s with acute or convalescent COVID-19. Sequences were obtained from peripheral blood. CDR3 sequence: CASNDRDGSGNTIYF. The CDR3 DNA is TGTGCCAGTAACGACAGGGACGGCTCTGGAAACACTATATATTTT.